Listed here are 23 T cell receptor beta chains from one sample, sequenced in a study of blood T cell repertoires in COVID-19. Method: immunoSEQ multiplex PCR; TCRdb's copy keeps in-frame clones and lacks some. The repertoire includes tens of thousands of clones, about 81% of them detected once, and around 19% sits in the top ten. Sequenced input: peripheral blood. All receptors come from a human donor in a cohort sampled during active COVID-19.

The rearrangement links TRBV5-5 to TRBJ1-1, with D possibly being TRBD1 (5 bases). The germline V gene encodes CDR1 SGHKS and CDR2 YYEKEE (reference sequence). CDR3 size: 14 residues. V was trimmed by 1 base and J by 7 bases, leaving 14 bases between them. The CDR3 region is CASSLYWGLDEAFF. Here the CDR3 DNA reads TGTGCCAGCAGCTTGTACTGGGGCCTAGATGAAGCTTTCTTT. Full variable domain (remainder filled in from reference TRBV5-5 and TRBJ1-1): DAGVTQSPTHLIKTRGQQVTLRCSPISGHKSVSWYQQVLGQGPQFIFQYYEKEERGRGNFPDRFSARQFPNYSSELNVNALLLGDSALYLCASSLYWGLDEAFFGQGTRLTVV.

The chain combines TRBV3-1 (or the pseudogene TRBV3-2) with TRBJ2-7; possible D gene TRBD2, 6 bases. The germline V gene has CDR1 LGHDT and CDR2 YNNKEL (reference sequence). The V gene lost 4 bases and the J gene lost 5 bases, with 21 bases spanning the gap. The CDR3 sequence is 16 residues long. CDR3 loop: CASSPPGLGRSHEQYF. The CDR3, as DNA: TGTGCCAGCAGCCCCCCGGGACTCGGACGGTCCCACGAGCAGTACTTC.

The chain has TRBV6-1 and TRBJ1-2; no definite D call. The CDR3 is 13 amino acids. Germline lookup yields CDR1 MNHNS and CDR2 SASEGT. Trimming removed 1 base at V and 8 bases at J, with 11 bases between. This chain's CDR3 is CASSEVGGYGYTF. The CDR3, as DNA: TGTGCCAGCAGTGAAGTTGGAGGATACGGCTACACCTTC.

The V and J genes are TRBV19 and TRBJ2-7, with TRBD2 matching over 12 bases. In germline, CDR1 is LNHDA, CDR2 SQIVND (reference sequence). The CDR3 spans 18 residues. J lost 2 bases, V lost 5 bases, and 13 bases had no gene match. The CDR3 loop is CASSPLPMTSGGTYEQYF. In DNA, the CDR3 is TGTGCCAGTAGTCCTCTACCCATGACTAGCGGGGGAACCTACGAGCAGTACTTC.

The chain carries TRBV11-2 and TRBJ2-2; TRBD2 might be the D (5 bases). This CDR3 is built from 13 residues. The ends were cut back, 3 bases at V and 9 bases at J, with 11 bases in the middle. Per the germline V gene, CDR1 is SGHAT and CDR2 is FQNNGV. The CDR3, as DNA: TGTGCCAGCAGCTTCCCGGGGAACCGGGAGCTGTTTTTT. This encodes CASSFPGNRELFF.

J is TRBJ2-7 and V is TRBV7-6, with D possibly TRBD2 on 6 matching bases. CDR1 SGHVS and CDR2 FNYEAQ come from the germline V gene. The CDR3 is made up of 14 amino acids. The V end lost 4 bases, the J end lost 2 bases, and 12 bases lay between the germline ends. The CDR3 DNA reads TGTGCCAGCAGCTCTCCGGGACTTACCTACGAGCAGTACTTC. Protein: CASSSPGLTYEQYF.

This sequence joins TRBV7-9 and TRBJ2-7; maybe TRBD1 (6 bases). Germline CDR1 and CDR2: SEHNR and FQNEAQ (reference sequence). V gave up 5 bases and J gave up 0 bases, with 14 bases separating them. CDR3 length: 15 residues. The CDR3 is CASSPRQASSYEQYF. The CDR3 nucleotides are TGTGCCAGCAGCCCTCGACAGGCAAGCTCCTACGAGCAGTACTTC.

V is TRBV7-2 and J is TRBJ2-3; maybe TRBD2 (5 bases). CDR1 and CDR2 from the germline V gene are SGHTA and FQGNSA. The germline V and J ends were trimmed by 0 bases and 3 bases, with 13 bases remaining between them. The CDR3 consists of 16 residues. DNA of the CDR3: TGTGCCAGCAGCTTAGCGTTCGAGCGGTCAACAGATACGCAGTATTTT. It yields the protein CASSLAFERSTDTQYF.

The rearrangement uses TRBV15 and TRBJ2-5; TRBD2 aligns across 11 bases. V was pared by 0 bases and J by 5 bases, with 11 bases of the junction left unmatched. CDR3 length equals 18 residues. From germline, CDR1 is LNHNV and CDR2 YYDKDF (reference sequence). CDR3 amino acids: CATSRDYGLAGGRETQYF. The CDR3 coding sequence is TGTGCCACCAGCAGAGATTATGGGCTAGCGGGGGGTCGGGAGACCCAGTACTTC.

This CDR3 is CSVNTDTQYF. The CDR3 nucleotides are TGCAGCGTTAACACAGATACGCAGTATTTT. The rearrangement links TRBV20-1 to TRBJ2-3; D is unclear. The germline CDR1 and CDR2 sequences are DFQATT and SNEGSKA (reference sequence). This CDR3 contains 10 residues.

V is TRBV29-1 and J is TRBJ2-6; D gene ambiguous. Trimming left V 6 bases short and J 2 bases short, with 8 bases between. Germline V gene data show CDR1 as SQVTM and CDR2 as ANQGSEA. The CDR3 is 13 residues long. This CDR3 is CSVVRAGANVLTF. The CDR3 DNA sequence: TGCAGCGTGGTAAGAGCTGGGGCCAACGTCCTGACTTTC.

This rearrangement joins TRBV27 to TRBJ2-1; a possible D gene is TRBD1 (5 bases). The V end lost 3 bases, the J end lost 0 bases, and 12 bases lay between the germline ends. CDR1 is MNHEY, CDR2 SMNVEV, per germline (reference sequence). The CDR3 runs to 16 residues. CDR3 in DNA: TGTGCCAGCAGTTTCGCAGGGATGGGCTCCTACAATGAGCAGTTCTTC. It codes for CASSFAGMGSYNEQFF.

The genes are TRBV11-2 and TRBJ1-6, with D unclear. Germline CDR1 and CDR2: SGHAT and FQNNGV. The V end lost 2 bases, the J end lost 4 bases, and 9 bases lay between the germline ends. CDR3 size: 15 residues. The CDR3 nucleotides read TGTGCCAGCAGCTTACGAGGGAATTATAATTCACCCCTCCACTTT. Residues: CASSLRGNYNSPLHF.

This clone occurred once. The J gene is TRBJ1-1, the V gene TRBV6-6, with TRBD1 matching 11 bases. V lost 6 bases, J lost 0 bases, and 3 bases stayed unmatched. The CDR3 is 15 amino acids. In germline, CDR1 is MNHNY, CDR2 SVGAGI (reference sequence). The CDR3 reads CASRGQGVMNTEAFF. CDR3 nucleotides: TGTGCCAGCAGGGGACAGGGGGTTATGAACACTGAAGCTTTCTTT.

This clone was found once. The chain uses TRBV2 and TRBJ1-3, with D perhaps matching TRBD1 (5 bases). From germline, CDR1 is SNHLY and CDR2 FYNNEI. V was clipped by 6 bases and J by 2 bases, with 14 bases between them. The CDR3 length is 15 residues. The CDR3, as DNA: TGTGCCAGCAGGGGGAAGGGACTTGCTGGAAACACCATATATTTT. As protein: CASRGKGLAGNTIYF.

Written as DNA, the CDR3 is TGTGCCAGCAGCGCAGCAGGGGGACTCTATGGCTACACCTTC. Encoded protein: CASSAAGGLYGYTF. The chain recombines TRBV3-1 (or the pseudogene TRBV3-2) with TRBJ1-2, with 7 bases fitting TRBD1. V lost 5 bases to trimming and J lost 4 bases; unmatched junction nucleotides: 7. The germline V gene encodes CDR1 LGHDT and CDR2 YNNKEL (reference sequence). The CDR3 spans 14 residues.

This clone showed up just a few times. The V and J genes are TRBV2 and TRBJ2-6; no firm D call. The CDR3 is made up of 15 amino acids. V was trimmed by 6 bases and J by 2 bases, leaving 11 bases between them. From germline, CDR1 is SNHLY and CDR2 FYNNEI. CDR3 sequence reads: CASSVQSTGANVLTF. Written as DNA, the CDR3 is TGTGCCAGCAGCGTACAGAGTACTGGGGCCAACGTCCTGACTTTC.

CDR3 DNA: TGCAGCGTCCACGCAGGACAGGGGTACACGAACTATGGCTACACCTTC. Translation: CSVHAGQGYTNYGYTF. The chain links TRBV29-1 to TRBJ1-2; 9 bases agree with TRBD1. The J segment lost 2 bases and the V segment lost 6 bases, leaving 13 bases of the junction unmatched. The CDR3 has 16 residues. Germline V gene data show CDR1 as SQVTM and CDR2 as ANQGSEA. Full variable domain (outside the CDR3, taken from reference TRBV29-1 and TRBJ1-2): SAVISQKPSRDICQRGTSLTIQCQVDSQVTMMFWYRQQPGQSLTLIATANQGSEATYESGFVIDKFPISRPNLTFSTLTVSNMSPEDSSIYLCSVHAGQGYTNYGYTFGSGTRLTVV.

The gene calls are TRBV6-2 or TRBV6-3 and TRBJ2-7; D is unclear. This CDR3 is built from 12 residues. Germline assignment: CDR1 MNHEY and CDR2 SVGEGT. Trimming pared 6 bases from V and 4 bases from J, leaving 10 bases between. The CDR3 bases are TGTGCCAGCAGCCCCCACAGATACGAGCAGTACTTC. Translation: CASSPHRYEQYF.

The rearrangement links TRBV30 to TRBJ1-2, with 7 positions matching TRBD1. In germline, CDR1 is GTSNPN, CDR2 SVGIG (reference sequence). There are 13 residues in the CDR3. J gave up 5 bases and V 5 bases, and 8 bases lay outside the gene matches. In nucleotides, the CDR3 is TGTGCCTGGGACCGGGACAGTTGGTATGGCTACACCTTC. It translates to CAWDRDSWYGYTF.

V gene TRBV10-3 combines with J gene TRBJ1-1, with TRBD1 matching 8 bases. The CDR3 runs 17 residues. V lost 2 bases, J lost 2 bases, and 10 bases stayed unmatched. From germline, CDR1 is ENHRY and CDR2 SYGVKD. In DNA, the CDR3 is TGTGCCATCAGTGAGGGACAGGGCCAACTGACCAACACTGAAGCTTTCTTT. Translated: CAISEGQGQLTNTEAFF.

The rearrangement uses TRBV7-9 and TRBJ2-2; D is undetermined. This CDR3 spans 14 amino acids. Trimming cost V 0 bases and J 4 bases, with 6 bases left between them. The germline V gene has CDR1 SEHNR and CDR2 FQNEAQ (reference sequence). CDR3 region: CASSLAHLTGELFF. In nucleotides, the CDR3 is TGTGCCAGCAGCTTAGCACACCTCACCGGGGAGCTGTTTTTT.

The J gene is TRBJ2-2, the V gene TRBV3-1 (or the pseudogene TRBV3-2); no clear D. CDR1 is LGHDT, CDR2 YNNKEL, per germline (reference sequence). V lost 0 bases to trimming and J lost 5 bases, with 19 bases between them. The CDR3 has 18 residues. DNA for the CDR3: TGTGCCAGCAGCCAAGATCCCCCTAGGTGGGTTTCTACCGGGGAGCTGTTTTTT. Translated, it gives CASSQDPPRWVSTGELFF.